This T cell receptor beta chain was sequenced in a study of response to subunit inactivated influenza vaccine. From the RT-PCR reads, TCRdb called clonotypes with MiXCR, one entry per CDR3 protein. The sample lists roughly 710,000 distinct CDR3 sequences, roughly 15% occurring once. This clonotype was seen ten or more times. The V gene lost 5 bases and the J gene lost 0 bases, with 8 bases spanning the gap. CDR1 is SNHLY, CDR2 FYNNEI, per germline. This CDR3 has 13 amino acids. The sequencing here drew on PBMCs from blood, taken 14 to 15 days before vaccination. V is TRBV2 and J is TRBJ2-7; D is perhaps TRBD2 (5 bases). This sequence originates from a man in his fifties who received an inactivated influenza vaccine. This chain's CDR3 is CASSTGNSYEQYF. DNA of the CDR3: TGTGCCAGCAGTACCGGGAACTCCTACGAGCAGTACTTC.